The 21 T cell receptor beta chains reported below all come from one sample, sequenced in a study of post-analysis software for immune sequencing data. Study results and limitations: Four or five TRBV segments, including TRBV5-6, TRBV5-1 and TRBV20-1, were more frequent in patients than controls.

Antigens of these TCRs are unknown. Prepared TCR beta cDNA libraries contained unique molecular identifiers. Each CDR3 protein gets one entry after TCRdb re-called the PCR reads with MiXCR. The sample contains fewer than 850,000 distinct CDR3 sequences, 25% to 30% of which appear only once. The sample comprised blood. These receptors originate from a girl aged 5-17 years with multiple sclerosis.

This clonotype was observed a handful of times. The chain couples TRBV29-1 to TRBJ2-5; TRBD1 matches 7 bases. The CDR3 loop spans 14 amino acids. Germline-derived CDR1 and CDR2 are SQVTM and ANQGSEA. Unmatched junction bases numbered 12, after V lost 2 bases and J lost 9 bases. The chain's CDR3 is CSVEPGTAIVPQYF. In DNA, the CDR3 is TGCAGCGTTGAACCCGGGACAGCCATTGTTCCCCAGTACTTC.

This clonotype was seen a handful of times. The CDR3 DNA sequence: TGTGCCATCAGTGAGGCGGGACCCTATGGCTACACCTTC. Protein: CAISEAGPYGYTF. The genes are TRBV10-3 and TRBJ1-2, with D possibly being TRBD1 (5 bases). The V gene lost 2 bases and the J gene lost 4 bases, with 8 bases spanning the gap. The CDR3 totals 13 residues. The germline CDR1 and CDR2 sequences are ENHRY and SYGVKD.

Worth noting for this clonotype: This could be a read error, since a much larger clone is one nucleotide away. The chain links TRBV20-1 to TRBJ2-3; TRBD1 is a possible D gene (6 bases). CDR1 is DFQATT, CDR2 SNEGSKA, per germline (reference sequence). The CDR3 is 14 amino acids. V was trimmed by 6 bases and J by 1 base, leaving 14 bases between them. CDR3 DNA sequence: TGCAGTGCACACCCCGGACAGCGCACAGATACGCAGTATTTT. This codes for CSAHPGQRTDTQYF.

This clonotype was counted between two and nine times. The chain couples TRBV19 to TRBJ2-7; D is perhaps TRBD2 (5 bases). In germline, CDR1 is LNHDA, CDR2 SQIVND (reference sequence). V was shortened by 5 bases and J by 2 bases, with 16 bases between the two germline ends. The CDR3 length is 15 residues. The DNA of the CDR3 is TGTGCCAGTAGTCCAGAGGGCGGCAGAACCTACGAGCAGTACTTC. Protein product: CASSPEGGRTYEQYF.

This sequence joins TRBV6-1 and TRBJ2-1; TRBD1 is a possible D gene (5 bases). CDR3 length equals 15 residues. Germline-derived CDR1 and CDR2 are MNHNS and SASEGT. Trimming removed 7 bases at V and 4 bases at J, with 17 bases between. The CDR3 DNA sequence: TGTGCCAGCATCATGGACAAGGGAACTTACAATGAGCAGTTCTTC. Protein product: CASIMDKGTYNEQFF.

This rearrangement joins TRBV20-1 to TRBJ2-1; no reliable D call. The V gene lost 4 bases and the J gene lost 0 bases, with 4 bases spanning the gap. The CDR3 contains 12 residues. CDR1 and CDR2 from the germline V gene are DFQATT and SNEGSKA (reference sequence). The CDR3 DNA is TGCAGTGCTATTAGCTCCTACAATGAGCAGTTCTTC. It specifies CSAISSYNEQFF.

This clonotype was recorded only once. V usage is TRBV3-1 and J usage is TRBJ2-1; 11 positions agree with TRBD2. The CDR3 contains 16 residues. J was trimmed by 3 bases and V by 1 base; bases with no gene match: 2. Looked up from germline, CDR1 is LGHDT and CDR2 is YNNKEL (reference sequence). The CDR3 nucleotides read TGTGCCAGCAGCCAAGCCGGGACTAGCGGCTACAATGAGCAGTTCTTC. The encoded protein is CASSQAGTSGYNEQFF.

Only a few counts were recorded for this clonotype. The chain joins TRBV24-1 to TRBJ2-3; 7 nucleotides agree with TRBD1. Germline V gives CDR1 KGHDR, CDR2 SFDVKD. The CDR3 sequence is 17 residues long. The J segment lost 2 bases and the V segment lost 3 bases, leaving 10 bases of the junction unmatched. The CDR3 DNA follows: TGTGCCACCAGTGATGGGACGGGGACAGCCCACACAGATACGCAGTATTTT. Protein: CATSDGTGTAHTDTQYF.

The rearrangement uses TRBV6-5 and TRBJ1-1; TRBD1 matches 9 bases. Germline values: CDR1 MNHEY, CDR2 SVGAGI. The junction had 12 bases not matched to a gene; V was cut back by 2 bases and J by 8 bases. This CDR3 comprises 16 residues. CDR3 loop: CASSYPTGTGSSEAFF. DNA for the CDR3: TGTGCCAGCAGTTACCCGACCGGGACAGGGAGTTCAGAAGCTTTCTTT.

The rearrangement joins TRBV5-6 to TRBJ2-1, with 15 bases aligning to TRBD2. CDR3 length: 15 amino acids. Losses at the gene ends were 5 bases for V and 4 bases for J; bases not matched to a gene: 1. Germline V gene sequence: CDR1 SGHDT, CDR2 YYEEEE. Here the CDR3 DNA reads TGTGCCAGCAGAGGGACTAGCGGGGGGTACAATGAGCAGTTCTTC. Encoded protein: CASRGTSGGYNEQFF.

Points on this clonotype: A read error may explain this, as a much larger clone is one base away. The chain uses TRBV7-2 and TRBJ2-5; maybe TRBD2 (6 bases). The CDR3 has 14 residues. Germline CDR1 and CDR2: SGHTA and FQGNSA. The CDR3 loop is CASSLGGVQGTQYF. Here the CDR3 DNA reads TGTGCCAGCAGCTTAGGGGGGGTCCAAGGGACCCAGTACTTC.

This clonotype was found a few times. The chain has TRBV2 and TRBJ1-1; D is ambiguous. Trimming cost V 11 bases and J 5 bases, with 9 bases left between them. Germline CDR1 SNHLY, CDR2 FYNNEI. The CDR3 is 10 residues long. The CDR3 loop reads CASRVTEAFF. CDR3 DNA: TGTGCCTCCCGTGTAACTGAAGCTTTCTTT.

The chain carries TRBV6-2 or TRBV6-3 and TRBJ2-1; 12 bases agree with TRBD2. This CDR3 region has 14 residues. J lost 7 bases, V lost 7 bases, and 5 bases had no gene match. The germline gives CDR1 MNHEY, CDR2 SVGEGT. CDR3 nucleotides: TGTGCCAGCACTTCTAGCGGGAGGGGGAATGAGCAGTTCTTC. Protein: CASTSSGRGNEQFF.

This rearrangement joins TRBV5-6 to TRBJ1-2; D is possibly TRBD1 (6 bases). The CDR3 loop spans 15 amino acids. V was trimmed by 4 bases and J by 2 bases, leaving 15 bases between them. Per germline, CDR1 SGHDT and CDR2 YYEEEE. Here the CDR3 DNA reads TGTGCCAGCAGCGGGAATTGGGGGGCGAACTATGGCTACACCTTC. It translates to CASSGNWGANYGYTF.

This rearrangement joins TRBV5-1 to TRBJ2-3; 8 nucleotides line up with TRBD1. Trimming cost V 4 bases and J 2 bases; bases outside gene matches: 15. The germline V gene encodes CDR1 SGHRS and CDR2 YFSETQ. This CDR3 is built from 18 residues. CDR3 sequence: CASSPQGTGIAITDTQYF. The CDR3 nucleotides are TGCGCCAGCAGCCCTCAGGGGACAGGCATCGCAATCACAGATACGCAGTATTTT. Complete variable domain (other parts from reference TRBV5-1 and TRBJ2-3): KAGVTQTPRYLIKTRGQQVTLSCSPISGHRSVSWYQQTPGQGLQFLFEYFSETQRNKGNFPGRFSGRQFSNSRSEMNVSTLELGDSALYLCASSPQGTGIAITDTQYFGPGTRLTVL.

The CDR3 DNA reads as TGTGCCAGCAGCTTCGCGGGGATTTACGAGCAGTACTTC. Amino acids: CASSFAGIYEQYF. The chain couples TRBV11-2 to TRBJ2-7; TRBD2 might be the D (6 bases). The CDR3 spans 13 residues. Trimming shortened V by 3 bases and J by 4 bases, and 10 bases separated the two germline ends. The germline CDR1 and CDR2 sequences are SGHAT and FQNNGV. The whole variable domain, filled in from reference TRBV11-2 and TRBJ2-7, reads EAGVAQSPRYKIIEKRQSVAFWCNPISGHATLYWYQQILGQGPKLLIQFQNNGVVDDSQLPKDRFSAERLKGVDSTLKIQPAKLEDSAVYLCASSFAGIYEQYFGPGTRLTVT.

The genes are TRBV7-2 and TRBJ2-7; 8 bases align to TRBD1. The CDR3 is made up of 16 amino acids. From germline, CDR1 is SGHTA and CDR2 FQGNSA. The V gene end was trimmed by 5 bases and the J gene end by 12 bases; junction bases not matched to a gene: 21. The CDR3 reads CASSPGAGGFGLRMYF. The CDR3 DNA follows: TGTGCCAGCAGCCCTGGGGCAGGGGGCTTTGGTTTGAGGATGTACTTC.

This chain connects TRBV9 to TRBJ2-5; D gene unclear. Germline assignment: CDR1 SGDLS and CDR2 YYNGEE. V gave up 3 bases and J gave up 1 base, with 10 bases separating them. The CDR3 loop spans 14 amino acids. The CDR3, as DNA: TGTGCCAGCAGCGCAAGACGGAGCCAAGAGACCCAGTACTTC. Amino acid sequence: CASSARRSQETQYF.

This clonotype was seen a few times. The genes are TRBV20-1 and TRBJ1-6; D may be TRBD1 (6 bases). The CDR3 totals 15 residues. Trimming cost V 5 bases and J 3 bases, with 14 bases left between them. Germline lookup yields CDR1 DFQATT and CDR2 SNEGSKA (reference sequence). The CDR3, as DNA: TGCAGTGCTGCCCGGACAGAAAGCTATAATTCACCCCTCCACTTT. Its protein is CSAARTESYNSPLHF.

The chain joins TRBV20-1 to TRBJ1-5; 9 nucleotides align to TRBD1. The CDR3 covers 15 residues. The J segment lost 1 base and the V segment lost 8 bases, leaving 9 bases of the junction unmatched. The V gene's germline CDR1 is DFQATT and CDR2 SNEGSKA (reference sequence). In DNA form, the CDR3 reads TGCAGTTCTGGGACAGGGAAAGGGAGCAATCAGCCCCAGCATTTT. Translated, it gives CSSGTGKGSNQPQHF.

This clonotype has just a few counts. The CDR3 DNA reads as TGTGCCAGCAGTTTATGGGCAGGGGACGGGGAGCAGTACTTC. Translated: CASSLWAGDGEQYF. The rearrangement joins TRBV28 to TRBJ2-7; possibly TRBD1 for D (6 bases). Germline CDR1 and CDR2: MDHEN and SYDVKM. V was pared by 0 bases and J by 7 bases, with 13 bases between. The CDR3 runs to 14 residues.